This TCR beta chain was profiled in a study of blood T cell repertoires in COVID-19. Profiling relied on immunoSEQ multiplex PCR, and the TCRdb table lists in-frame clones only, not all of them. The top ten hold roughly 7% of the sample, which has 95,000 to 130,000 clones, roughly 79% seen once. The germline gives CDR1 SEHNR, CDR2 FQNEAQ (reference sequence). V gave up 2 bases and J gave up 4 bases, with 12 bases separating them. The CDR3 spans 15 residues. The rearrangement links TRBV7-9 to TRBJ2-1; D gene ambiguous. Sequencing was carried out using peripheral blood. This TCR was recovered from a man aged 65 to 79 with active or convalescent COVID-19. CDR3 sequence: CASSLRSGVYNEQFF. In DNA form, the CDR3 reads TGTGCCAGCAGCTTAAGATCTGGAGTTTACAATGAGCAGTTCTTC.